A selection of T cell receptor beta chains follows, all from one sample in a study of blood T cell repertoires in COVID-19. The assay was immunoSEQ multiplex PCR, and TCRdb's table has in-frame clones only and misses some. This table holds 200,000 to 250,000 clones, around four fifths found once. The sequencing input was PBMCs or T cells enriched from blood (not recorded which). The receptors originated from a woman aged 40 to 50 who had been exposed to COVID-19. The CDR3 runs from the conserved cysteine through the conserved F or W. A clone size is listed for some rows: how often the clone was seen (once, few, many), or a class if it is expanded.

abundance,j_gene,v_gene,CDR3aa
NA,TRBJ1-2,TRBV10-3,CAISELSAGGYTF
NA,TRBJ1-2,TRBV27,CASRSAAAGLSGYTF
NA,TRBJ1-1,TRBV7-2,CASRGEGTEAFF
NA,TRBJ1-5,TRBV2,CASSDSGGTKRHF
few,TRBJ1-1,TRBV19,CASKLQLNTEAFF
NA,TRBJ1-3,TRBV6-2/TRBV6-3,CASSPFKTRQAGNTIYF
NA,TRBJ1-2,TRBV10-3,CAISPGQGEGYTF
once,TRBJ2-2,TRBV19,CASTPSGAFSGELFF
NA,TRBJ1-1,TRBV4-3,CASSHLQGMNTEAFF
NA,TRBJ2-1,TRBV5-4,CASSAGGAFLEEQFF
NA,TRBJ2-1,TRBV7-3,CASSLGLAGNEQFF
NA,TRBJ1-1,TRBV6-1,CASSPDSRAFF
NA,TRBJ1-1,TRBV20-1,CSATGQSEAFF
NA,TRBJ2-3,TRBV27,CASSDRGGTDTQYF
NA,TRBJ1-2,TRBV10-3,CAIRGTSNQDPYGYTF
NA,TRBJ2-2,TRBV7-2,CASSLLAGATGELFF
NA,TRBJ1-5,TRBV7-8,CASSLEGGHQPQHF
NA,TRBJ1-1,TRBV3-1/TRBV3-2,CASSQEGGNTEAFF
once,TRBJ2-7,TRBV2,CASGNPGQGAYEQYF
NA,TRBJ1-2,TRBV12-3/TRBV12-4,CASSPGIYGYTF
NA,TRBJ1-2,TRBV7-9,CASSSDRYYGYTF
once,TRBJ1-2,TRBV6-5,CASSLGQKGGYTF
NA,TRBJ2-1,TRBV9,CASSALAGNEQFF
NA,TRBJ2-3,TRBV5-1,CASSLASRTVSTDTQYF
NA,TRBJ2-1,TRBV5-1,CASSLTSGGYNEQFF
once,TRBJ2-3,TRBV4-3,CASSQGLAVADTQYF
few,TRBJ1-2,TRBV28,CASRGDLSSSDYGYTF
few,TRBJ2-2,TRBV5-1,CASSPETGELFF
NA,TRBJ1-1,TRBV6-6,CASSYLSASEAFF
NA,TRBJ2-1,TRBV6-2/TRBV6-3,CASSSRTGQGGLYNEQFF
NA,TRBJ2-1,TRBV6-5,CASITQGPAMNEQFF
NA,TRBJ2-1,TRBV5-1,CASSFSGVTYNEQFF
NA,TRBJ2-7,TRBV28,CASSFLPYAEQYF
NA,TRBJ1-5,TRBV27,CASSLGKNGQYDQPQHF
NA,TRBJ1-1,TRBV9,CASSVEGEGNTEAFF
NA,TRBJ2-1,TRBV27,CAAGTGGPYNEQFF
NA,TRBJ2-7,TRBV5-1,CASSLSEQGRGEQYF
NA,TRBJ1-2,TRBV5-6,CASSLGGGGYGYTF
NA,TRBJ1-5,TRBV7-9,CATRDRGSNQPQHF
NA,TRBJ2-1,TRBV7-6,CASSLGSGGATSYNEQFF
few,TRBJ1-2,TRBV7-2,CASSLTGVEGYTF
NA,TRBJ1-2,TRBV28,CASTALDLRRGYTF
NA,TRBJ1-1,TRBV14,CASSHQQVRNTEAFF
NA,TRBJ1-1,TRBV10-2,CASSERGNTEAFF
NA,TRBJ1-2,TRBV6-5,CASGTGADNYGYTF
once,TRBJ1-4,TRBV18,CASSPDRNEKLFF
NA,TRBJ2-7,TRBV19,CASSSAWRATYEQYF
NA,TRBJ2-6,TRBV18,CASSPQGKAGANVLTF
NA,TRBJ1-1,TRBV7-2,CALATRGGLRRFF
NA,TRBJ2-3,TRBV29-1,CSVGGGRGTDTQYF
NA,TRBJ1-1,TRBV5-8,CASTRTADTEAFF
NA,TRBJ2-1,TRBV5-4,CASSFGANEQFF
NA,TRBJ2-7,TRBV7-9,CASSTAIYEQYF
NA,TRBJ1-3,TRBV5-1,CASSMFTGLSGNTIYF